This T cell receptor (beta chain) was sequenced in a study of blood T cell repertoires in COVID-19. The wider study: Sources were T cells, B-cell-depleted T cells, or PBMCs; the material itself was cDNA or gDNA.

This clone has only one observation. Patients of the Seattle cohort, enrolled during active infection, were followed longitudinally. In germline, CDR1 is SGHTA, CDR2 FQGTGA. This CDR3 has 14 residues. V was shortened by 1 base and J by 2 bases, with 7 bases between the two germline ends. In the authors' workflow: Reference gene primer amplification yielded estimated nucleated cell counts. TCRdb's table, derived via immunoSEQ multiplex PCR, lists solely in-frame clones and lacks some. V, J and clone size are those of that table, while D and trimming were read from the DNA. Of fewer than 40,000 clones listed, over 75% are singletons.

The chain joins TRBV7-3 to TRBJ2-3; unclear D gene. Sequenced material: peripheral blood. This sequence was found in a man between 70 and 80 years old with COVID-19, enrolled during active disease. CDR3 amino acids: CASSLSHNTDTQYF. DNA for the CDR3: TGTGCCAGCAGCTTAAGTCACAACACAGATACGCAGTATTTT.